Listed below are T cell receptor beta chains from one sample, sequenced in a study of cytomegalovirus exposure and HLA in healthy donors. Some clones are missing from TCRdb's copy, which holds only in-frame ones; the method was immunoSEQ multiplex PCR. The table lists around 41,000 clones, under 60% of them singletons. The sample was PBMCs. These receptor sequences come from a man aged 60 to 75 in good health and CMV-seronegative. Both conserved end residues are part of each CDR3. The order of the fields is V gene, J gene, D gene, clone size, CDR3 DNA, CDR3 protein. A D gene is named only where the DNA matches it firmly. Rows give clone size only sometimes, using once, few, many, or a class for an expanded clone.

>TRBV5-1|TRBJ2-5|-|-
TGCGCCAGCAGCTCAGGGTTTGCAGAGACCCAGTACTTC
CASSSGFAETQYF
>TRBV9|TRBJ2-1|TRBD1|-
TGTGCCAGCAGCAAAGGACAGGGGGTGATGAACAATGAGCAGTTCTTC
CASSKGQGVMNNEQFF
>TRBV7-8|TRBJ1-1|-|-
TGTGCCAGCTCCCCCGGGGGGATGAACACTGAAGCTTTCTTT
CASSPGGMNTEAFF
>TRBV19|TRBJ1-1|-|-
TGTGCCAGTACCCTAGGAGGAGGTTCTACTGAAGCTTTCTTT
CASTLGGGSTEAFF
>TRBV30|TRBJ2-5|TRBD1|-
TGTGCCTGGGGGACAGGGGCTAACCAAGAGGCCCAGTACTTC
CAWGTGANQEAQYF
>TRBV5-1|TRBJ1-1|TRBD1|-
TGCGCCAGCAGCGGGGACAGGGGGCGAACCACTGAAGCTTTCTTT
CASSGDRGRTTEAFF
>TRBV4-1|TRBJ1-2|-|-
TGCGCCAGCAGCCAAGATCCAGGGAACTTTAACTATGGCTACACCTTC
CASSQDPGNFNYGYTF
>TRBV6-1|TRBJ2-3|TRBD2|-
TGTGCCAGCAGTGAAGCGCCTAGCGGAGAGTATTTT
CASSEAPSGEYF
>TRBV5-4|TRBJ2-5|TRBD2|-
TGTGCCAGCAGCTTTTCCCTAGCGGGCCTCCAAGAGACCCAGTACTTC
CASSFSLAGLQETQYF
>TRBV2|TRBJ2-1|-|-
TGTGCCAGCAGTGACCCTAGAAGCTCCTACAATGAGCAGTTCTTC
CASSDPRSSYNEQFF
>TRBV14|TRBJ2-2|-|-
TGTGCCAGCAGCCCCGAACACCCATTGAACACCGGGGAGCTGTTTTTT
CASSPEHPLNTGELFF
>TRBV9|TRBJ2-1|-|-
TGTGCCAGCAGCACGGGGGTGGCGTCCAATGAGCAGTTCTTC
CASSTGVASNEQFF
>TRBV10-1|TRBJ2-2|-|few
TGCGCGACAGCCCGGAGCACCGGGGAGCTGTTTTTT
CATARSTGELFF
>TRBV9|TRBJ2-5|-|-
TGTGCCAGCAGCGTAGCGGGGCAAGAGACCCAGTACTTC
CASSVAGQETQYF
>TRBV29-1|TRBJ2-2|-|-
TGCAGCGTTGAGGCCAGGGAAAGGGGGAACACCGGGGAGCTGTTTTTT
CSVEARERGNTGELFF
>TRBV7-8|TRBJ1-1|-|-
TGTGCCAGCAGCTTGGCAGTTGGCGGGAGCACTGAAGCTTTCTTT
CASSLAVGGSTEAFF
>TRBV6-5|TRBJ2-2|-|-
TGTGCCAGCAGATACGACAGGAACACCGGGGAGCTGTTTTTT
CASRYDRNTGELFF
>TRBV5-1|TRBJ1-2|-|once
TGCGCCAGCAGCTTGGCGAGCTCGACAGATCACTATGGCTACACCTTC
CASSLASSTDHYGYTF
>TRBV30|TRBJ1-1|-|few
TGTGCCTGGAGTGTAAATTCTCTAACAGCTGAAGCTTTCTTT
CAWSVNSLTAEAFF
>TRBV4-1|TRBJ2-7|TRBD1|few
TGCGCCAGCAGCCAATTGGGACAGGGAGTAACCTACGAGCAGTACTTC
CASSQLGQGVTYEQYF
>TRBV9|TRBJ1-5|-|-
TGTGCCAGCAGCGTACGGGGGGCAGGCCAGCCCCAGCATTTT
CASSVRGAGQPQHF
>TRBV6-5|TRBJ2-5|-|few
TGTGCCAGCAGTCCGGGGGAGACCCAGTACTTC
CASSPGETQYF
>TRBV9|TRBJ2-3|TRBD2|few
TGTGCCAGCAGAGAGGACCTAGCGGGGTCCGGAGATACGCAGTATTTT
CASREDLAGSGDTQYF
>TRBV6-1|TRBJ1-2|-|-
TGTGCCAGCGTACCGGGACACATCAACTATGGCTACACCTTC
CASVPGHINYGYTF
>TRBV9|TRBJ2-3|-|-
TGTGCCAGCAGCGCGGGGTTGGGTAGCACAGATACGCAGTATTTT
CASSAGLGSTDTQYF
>TRBV5-1|TRBJ2-5|TRBD1|few
TGCGCCAGCAGCGGGGACAGGGGAGTAGGTGAGACCCAGTACTTC
CASSGDRGVGETQYF
>TRBV6-4|TRBJ1-1|-|-
TGTGCCAGCAGACTACAGGGTTTCTACACTGAAGCTTTCTTT
CASRLQGFYTEAFF
>TRBV30|TRBJ1-2|-|-
TGTGCCTGGAGTGCCGGAAGGGGGGGCAGTAGTGGCTACACCTTC
CAWSAGRGGSSGYTF
>TRBV6-1|TRBJ2-3|TRBD2|few
TGTGCCAGCAGTGAAGTAGCAGCGGGAGGGCCCACAGATACGCAGTATTTT
CASSEVAAGGPTDTQYF
>TRBV5-8|TRBJ2-1|TRBD2|few
TGTGCCAGCAGTTTGATGGGGCTAGCGGGAGTGAGCTCCTACAATGAGCAGTTCTTC
CASSLMGLAGVSSYNEQFF
>TRBV28|TRBJ1-5|-|-
TGTGCCAGCAGTGTCGGGGGGACAAATCAGCCCCAGCATTTT
CASSVGGTNQPQHF
>TRBV7-2|TRBJ2-7|TRBD2|-
TGTGCCAGCAGCTTAGCTAGCGGGGGAACCTACGAGCAGTACTTC
CASSLASGGTYEQYF
>TRBV15|TRBJ1-5|-|-
TGTGCCACCAGCAGACAGACTAATCAGCCCCAGCATTTT
CATSRQTNQPQHF
>TRBV5-6|TRBJ2-7|-|-
TGTGCCAGCAGCGGCCGGGACTTTTTGTACGAGCAGTACTTC
CASSGRDFLYEQYF
>TRBV7-2|TRBJ2-7|-|-
TGTGCCAGCAGCTTAGAAGGGACTCTAGGGCAGTACTTC
CASSLEGTLGQYF
>TRBV5-6|TRBJ2-7|TRBD2|few
TGTGCCAGCAGGGCCGCTCCGGGGGGTTACTACGAGCAGTACTTC
CASRAAPGGYYEQYF
>TRBV30|TRBJ1-1|TRBD1|few
TGTGCCTGGAGTGTAGCAGCGACAGGGTACCACACTGAAGCTTTCTTT
CAWSVAATGYHTEAFF
>TRBV10-3|TRBJ1-2|-|-
TGTGCCATCAGTACGGCGACAGGAAACTATGGCTACACCTTC
CAISTATGNYGYTF
>TRBV7-2|TRBJ1-2|-|-
TGTGCCAGCAGCCCCGGGACATCTTATGGCTACACCTTC
CASSPGTSYGYTF
>TRBV28|TRBJ2-5|TRBD1|-
TGTGCCAGCAGATCACGGACAGGCGGCCAAGAGACCCAGTACTTC
CASRSRTGGQETQYF
>TRBV14|TRBJ2-3|TRBD2|-
TGTGCCAGCAGTTCGTCGACTAGCGGGATTTTAGATACGCAGTATTTT
CASSSSTSGILDTQYF
>TRBV7-7|TRBJ2-3|-|-
TGTGCCAGCAGCGCGATGAGGTCCACAGATACGCAGTATTTT
CASSAMRSTDTQYF
>TRBV5-1|TRBJ2-3|TRBD2|-
TGCGCCAGCTCTGTCGGGACTAGCACGGATACGCAGTATTTT
CASSVGTSTDTQYF
>TRBV30|TRBJ2-7|-|-
TGTGCCTGGAGAGTACAGGGGGGGACCTACGAGCAGTACTTC
CAWRVQGGTYEQYF
>TRBV6-5|TRBJ1-2|-|-
TGTGCCAGCAGTTCCGTTTCCCTACGATTTGGTGGCTACACCTTC
CASSSVSLRFGGYTF
>TRBV4-2|TRBJ2-1|TRBD2|once
TGTGCCAGCAGCGAAGCAGTACTAGCGGGAAGCAATGAGCAGTTCTTC
CASSEAVLAGSNEQFF
>TRBV7-9|TRBJ1-2|-|few
TGTGCCAGCAGCTTAGTACAGGTTTCTGGCTACACCTTC
CASSLVQVSGYTF
>TRBV4-1|TRBJ2-3|TRBD2|-
TGCGCCAGCAGCCAAGTCTCTGGCGGGAGCTACACAGATACGCAGTATTTT
CASSQVSGGSYTDTQYF
>TRBV5-1|TRBJ1-1|TRBD1|-
TGCGCCAGCAGCCTGGGACAGGGGGCTGAAGCTTTCTTT
CASSLGQGAEAFF
>TRBV6-5|TRBJ2-1|-|once
TGTGCCAGCAGTTACCCGCGAGGCAATGAGCAGTTCTTC
CASSYPRGNEQFF
>TRBV6-4|TRBJ1-1|-|-
TGTGCCAGCAGTGTTAGTGTGAACACTGAAGCTTTCTTT
CASSVSVNTEAFF
>TRBV6-1|TRBJ2-7|TRBD2|-
TGTGCCAGCAGCCGGGACTATTACTACGAGCAGTACTTC
CASSRDYYYEQYF
>TRBV29-1|TRBJ1-2|TRBD1|few
TGCAGCGTAAAAATCACCGGGACAGGGGGCCTTAACTATGGCTACACCTTC
CSVKITGTGGLNYGYTF
>TRBV7-2|TRBJ2-2|TRBD2|few
TGTGCCAGCAGCCCGGGACTAGCGGGAGCCGGGGAGCTGTTTTTT
CASSPGLAGAGELFF
>TRBV5-4|TRBJ2-7|TRBD2|-
TGTGCCAGCAGCTTGTCTGGCGGGAGATACGAGCAGTACTTC
CASSLSGGRYEQYF